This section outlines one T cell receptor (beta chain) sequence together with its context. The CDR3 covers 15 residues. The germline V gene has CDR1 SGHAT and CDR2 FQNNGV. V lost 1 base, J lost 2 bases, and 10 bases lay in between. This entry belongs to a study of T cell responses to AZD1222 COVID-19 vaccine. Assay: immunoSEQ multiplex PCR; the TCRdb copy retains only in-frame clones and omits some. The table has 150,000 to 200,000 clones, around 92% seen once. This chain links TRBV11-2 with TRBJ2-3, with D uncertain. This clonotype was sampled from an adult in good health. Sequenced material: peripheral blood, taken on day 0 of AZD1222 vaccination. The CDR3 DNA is TGTGCCAGCAGCTTAGTAAAGGTTACCACAGATACGCAGTATTTT. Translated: CASSLVKVTTDTQYF. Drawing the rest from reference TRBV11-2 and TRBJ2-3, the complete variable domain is EAGVAQSPRYKIIEKRQSVAFWCNPISGHATLYWYQQILGQGPKLLIQFQNNGVVDDSQLPKDRFSAERLKGVDSTLKIQPAKLEDSAVYLCASSLVKVTTDTQYFGPGTRLTVL.